These 31 T cell receptor beta chains were sequenced from one sample in a study of T cell responses to AZD1222 COVID-19 vaccine. TCRdb keeps only in-frame clones here, not all; method: immunoSEQ multiplex PCR. Of about 150,000 clones listed, about 92% are singletons. The source was peripheral blood, collected on day 0 of AZD1222 vaccination. The receptors originated from an adult in good health.

The rearrangement joins TRBV7-2 to TRBJ2-1, with 15 bases identical to TRBD2. Unmatched junction bases numbered 3, after V lost 5 bases and J lost 7 bases. This CDR3 has 15 amino acids. Germline lookup yields CDR1 SGHTA and CDR2 FQGNSA. In DNA form, the CDR3 reads TGTGCCAGCAGCCCGGGACTAGCGGGGGGTAATGAGCAGTTCTTC. Translation: CASSPGLAGGNEQFF.

The rearrangement uses TRBV6-5 and TRBJ1-1, with 8 nucleotides matching TRBD1. The CDR3 covers 14 residues. The germline V gene has CDR1 MNHEY and CDR2 SVGAGI. J was trimmed by 5 bases and V by 5 bases; bases with no gene match: 7. The CDR3 DNA reads TGTGCCAGCAGTCAACAGGGGGTCGGGACTGAAGCTTTCTTT. As protein: CASSQQGVGTEAFF.

Concerning this clone: At one boundary the junction diverges from the germline segment, which might be a read error. The genes are TRBV4-3 and TRBJ1-2; D not certain. Germline V gene data show CDR1 as LGHNA and CDR2 as YSLEER. The CDR3 has 15 residues. This chain's CDR3 is CANSHRALTPYGYTF. The CDR3 DNA follows: TGCGCCAACAGCCATCGGGCTCTCACCCCCTATGGCTACACCTTC.

This chain uses TRBV19 with TRBJ1-2, with D possibly being TRBD1 (6 bases). V was cut by 9 bases and J by 0 bases, with 20 bases left in between. The germline V gene has CDR1 LNHDA and CDR2 SQIVND (reference sequence). The CDR3 spans 16 residues. This CDR3 is CASQGTMGRANYGYTF. The CDR3, as DNA: TGTGCCAGCCAAGGGACAATGGGGAGGGCTAACTATGGCTACACCTTC.

Concerning this clone: Other DNA variants within this sample encode the same CDR3. The rearrangement joins TRBV6-5 to TRBJ2-7; D call uncertain. The V end lost 3 bases, the J end lost 4 bases, and 10 bases lay between the germline ends. The length of the CDR3 is 13 residues. Germline V lookup: CDR1 MNHEY, CDR2 SVGAGI. CDR3 bases: TGTGCCAGCAGTTATGGCAGGCCTTACGAGCAGTACTTC. Translated, it gives CASSYGRPYEQYF.

The chain carries TRBV9 and TRBJ1-2; TRBD1 might be the D (5 bases). Trimming stripped 0 bases from V and 2 bases from J, with 14 bases between. Germline CDR1 reads SGDLS; CDR2 reads YYNGEE. There are 16 residues in the CDR3. As DNA, the CDR3 is TGTGCCAGCAGCGTAGGAGTGGGACGGAACAACTATGGCTACACCTTC. It is translated as CASSVGVGRNNYGYTF.

This clone appeared a single time. The chain couples TRBV4-3 to TRBJ2-5; 7 nucleotides align to TRBD1. CDR3 length: 16 amino acids. The germline gives CDR1 LGHNA, CDR2 YSLEER. J lost 3 bases, V lost 3 bases, and 10 bases had no gene match. Written as DNA, the CDR3 is TGCGCCAGCAGCCACGAAGGGGGCCGTGGAGAAGAGACCCAGTACTTC. Translating gives CASSHEGGRGEETQYF.

The chain has TRBV9 and TRBJ2-3; D is ambiguous. This CDR3 comprises 14 residues. In germline, CDR1 is SGDLS, CDR2 YYNGEE. V dropped 9 bases and J dropped 4 bases, with 18 bases sitting between them. Here the CDR3 reads CATTPGPLADTQYF. The DNA for the CDR3 is TGTGCCACCACGCCGGGCCCCTTGGCAGATACGCAGTATTTT.

This clone has just one count. This sequence joins TRBV2 and TRBJ1-4; the match to TRBD1 covers 10 bases. The CDR3 sequence is 13 residues long. Per germline, CDR1 SNHLY and CDR2 FYNNEI. V shed 7 bases, J shed 13 bases, and the junction held 9 bases outside the gene matches. The CDR3 spells CASTEEGQGRLFF. The DNA of the CDR3 is TGTGCCAGCACAGAGGAGGGACAGGGGAGACTGTTTTTT.

The rearrangement links TRBV24-1 to TRBJ1-2; unclear D gene. CDR1 and CDR2 from the germline V gene are KGHDR and SFDVKD. This CDR3 is 12 amino acids long. Trimming took 4 bases from V and 8 from J, leaving 10 bases between them. Written as DNA, the CDR3 is TGTGCCACCAGTGACGGCGTAGGGGGCTACACCTTC. Its translation is CATSDGVGGYTF.

The CDR3 here is CASSLSGSSYEQYF. CDR3 nucleotides: TGTGCCAGCAGCTTGAGCGGGAGCTCCTACGAGCAGTACTTC. The V gene is TRBV7-9, the J gene TRBJ2-7; 8 bases are shared with TRBD2. The germline gives CDR1 SEHNR, CDR2 FQNEAQ (reference sequence). Trimming took 3 bases from V and 0 from J; bases not matched to a gene: 1. This CDR3 region has 14 residues.

This chain joins TRBV3-1 (or the pseudogene TRBV3-2) and TRBJ2-5; TRBD1 is a possible D gene (6 bases). Trimming removed 6 bases from V and 4 bases from J, with 18 bases in between. Germline CDR1 is LGHDT and CDR2 is YNNKEL (reference sequence). This CDR3 is built from 15 residues. The CDR3 reads CASRNSGGAGETQYF. The CDR3 DNA is TGTGCCAGCAGAAATTCTGGGGGCGCGGGAGAGACCCAGTACTTC.

The rearrangement links TRBV6-5 to TRBJ2-2; 7 nucleotides agree with TRBD2. After removal of 0 bases from V and 4 bases from J, the junction contained 5 bases not matched to a gene. The CDR3 runs to 16 residues. The germline gives CDR1 MNHEY, CDR2 SVGAGI. CDR3 in DNA: TGTGCCAGCAGTTACTCCACGTCGGGGGGCACCGGGGAGCTGTTTTTT. Amino acid sequence: CASSYSTSGGTGELFF.

The gene calls are TRBV13 and TRBJ2-5; no reliable D call. The CDR3 is 14 residues long. CDR1 and CDR2 (germline): PRHDT, FYEKMQ (reference sequence). V was shortened by 5 bases and J by 2 bases, with 12 bases between the two germline ends. Here the CDR3 DNA reads TGTGCCAGCAGCACCAGACAAGGGCAAGAGACCCAGTACTTC. This gives the protein CASSTRQGQETQYF.

V is TRBV10-2 and J is TRBJ1-1; the D is unclear. The CDR3 contains 12 residues. The germline V and J ends were trimmed by 10 bases and 1 base, with 10 bases remaining between them. Looked up from germline, CDR1 is WSHSY and CDR2 is SAAADI. In DNA form, the CDR3 reads TGCGCCATCCGACGGGAGAACACTGAAGCTTTCTTT. Protein sequence: CAIRRENTEAFF.

CDR3 residues: CAWTGALNQPQHF. The CDR3, as DNA: TGTGCCTGGACAGGGGCTCTCAATCAGCCCCAGCATTTT. J is TRBJ1-5 and V is TRBV30; TRBD1 is a possible D gene (6 bases). This CDR3 is 13 amino acids long. CDR1 is GTSNPN and CDR2 is SVGIG in the germline V gene (reference sequence). With 4 bases removed from V and 3 bases from J, the gap between germline ends came to 10 bases.

The chain couples TRBV25-1 to TRBJ2-1, with 13 bases identical to TRBD2. The V gene end was trimmed by 3 bases and the J gene end by 2 bases; junction bases not matched to a gene: 4. The CDR3 loop spans 17 amino acids. Germline values: CDR1 MGHDK, CDR2 SYGVNS. CDR3 DNA: TGTGCCAGCAGTGACCCTACTAGCGGGAGGGCCTACAATGAGCAGTTCTTC. Encoded protein: CASSDPTSGRAYNEQFF.

This clone was detected only once. The J gene is TRBJ1-5, the V gene TRBV19; no clear D. Germline V gene data show CDR1 as LNHDA and CDR2 as SQIVND (reference sequence). The CDR3 extends over 15 amino acids. Trimming took off 3 bases at V and 2 bases at J, with 11 bases between the two ends. DNA of the CDR3: TGTGCCAGTAGTATGGGTCGGGCAGGCAATCAGCCCCAGCATTTT. It encodes CASSMGRAGNQPQHF.

The chain uses TRBV25-1 and TRBJ1-2, with TRBD1 as a possible D gene (6 bases). The CDR3 is 16 residues long. Trimming took off 6 bases at V and 0 bases at J, with 17 bases between the two ends. Germline loops: CDR1 MGHDK, CDR2 SYGVNS. In DNA, the CDR3 is TGTGCCAGCAGGGGGGGACATCATTCTGCTAACTATGGCTACACCTTC. Amino acid sequence: CASRGGHHSANYGYTF.

The rearrangement uses TRBV7-9 and TRBJ1-3; a possible D gene is TRBD1 (5 bases). Per the germline V gene, CDR1 is SEHNR and CDR2 is FQNEAQ (reference sequence). This CDR3 is built from 15 residues. Deletions cut 6 bases from V and 5 bases from J, with 17 bases between. The CDR3 here is CASRWTGTRRNTIYF. The DNA for the CDR3 is TGTGCCAGCAGATGGACTGGGACTCGGCGAAACACCATATATTTT.

The chain employs TRBV7-9 and TRBJ1-2, with D unresolved. The V gene's germline CDR1 is SEHNR and CDR2 FQNEAQ (reference sequence). Trimming stripped 0 bases from V and 5 bases from J, with 10 bases between. The CDR3 has 14 amino acids. As DNA, the CDR3 is TGTGCCAGCAGCTTAGCAGACAAAAGGTATGGCTACACCTTC. Protein sequence: CASSLADKRYGYTF.

V usage is TRBV7-8 and J usage is TRBJ2-3; D not resolved. With 5 bases removed from V and 0 bases from J, the gap between germline ends came to 12 bases. The germline gives CDR1 SGHVS, CDR2 FQNEAQ. This CDR3 contains 15 residues. CDR3 region: CASSQWLGSTDTQYF. DNA for the CDR3: TGTGCCAGCAGCCAATGGTTGGGAAGCACAGATACGCAGTATTTT. The complete variable domain, with remaining parts taken from reference TRBV7-8 and TRBJ2-3, reads GAGVSQSPRYKVAKRGQDVALRCDPISGHVSLFWYQQALGQGPEFLTYFQNEAQLDKSGLPSDRFFAERPEGSVSTLKIQRTQQEDSAVYLCASSQWLGSTDTQYFGPGTRLTVL.

This chain links TRBV6-5 with TRBJ1-3, with 8 bases fitting TRBD1. Per the germline V gene, CDR1 is MNHEY and CDR2 is SVGAGI. This CDR3 has 14 residues. V dropped 7 bases and J dropped 4; count of bases not matched to a gene: 6. This chain's CDR3 is CASTQGAGGNTIYF. The DNA of the CDR3 is TGTGCCAGCACCCAGGGGGCAGGGGGAAACACCATATATTTT.

The V and J genes are TRBV6-1 and TRBJ2-5, with 15 nucleotides matching TRBD2. The CDR3 spans 16 residues. Germline V gene sequence: CDR1 MNHNS, CDR2 SASEGT. The trim removed 4 bases at V and 9 bases at J, leaving 9 bases unmatched. As DNA, the CDR3 is TGTGCCAGCAGTGCCTTCGGACTAGCGGGGGGGAGTTCCCAGTACTTC. Protein sequence: CASSAFGLAGGSSQYF.

CDR3 sequence (DNA): TGTGCCAGCTCACCCGACAGGGAGAGGTGGGAAAAACTGTTTTTT. This codes for CASSPDRERWEKLFF. The rearrangement joins TRBV18 to TRBJ1-4; 7 bases agree with TRBD1. CDR3 length: 15 amino acids. J was trimmed by 8 bases and V by 3 bases; bases with no gene match: 9. Germline V lookup: CDR1 KGHSH, CDR2 LQKENI.

The DNA of the CDR3 is TGTGCCAGCAGCCGGAAAGGGACTAGCGGGCGGGTTTACAATGAGCAGTTCTTC. This encodes CASSRKGTSGRVYNEQFF. The rearrangement joins TRBV7-3 to TRBJ2-1, with 12 bases that match TRBD2. V dropped 5 bases and J dropped 4; count of bases not matched to a gene: 12. CDR1 and CDR2 from the germline V gene are SGHTA and FQGTGA. There are 18 residues in the CDR3. Drawing the rest from reference TRBV7-3 and TRBJ2-1, the complete variable domain is GAGVSQTPSNKVTEKGKYVELRCDPISGHTALYWYRQSLGQGPEFLIYFQGTGAADDSGLPNDRFFAVRPEGSVSTLKIQRTERGDSAVYLCASSRKGTSGRVYNEQFFGPGTRLTVL.

This chain uses TRBV29-1 with TRBJ2-1; D uncertain. This CDR3 is built from 12 residues. V shed 5 bases and J shed 5 bases, with 10 bases lying between them. Germline V gene data show CDR1 as SQVTM and CDR2 as ANQGSEA. The CDR3 DNA is TGCAGCGTTACCCTAGGGAACAATGAGCAGTTCTTC. Protein: CSVTLGNNEQFF.

The chain combines TRBV29-1 with TRBJ1-1, with 11 nucleotides matching TRBD1. Germline lookup yields CDR1 SQVTM and CDR2 ANQGSEA. The V segment lost 0 bases and the J segment 2 bases; nucleotides outside the gene matches: 8. CDR3 length equals 17 residues. The CDR3 sequence is CSVEDLRGTGGNTEAFF. As DNA, the CDR3 is TGCAGCGTTGAAGATCTTCGTGGGACAGGGGGAAACACTGAAGCTTTCTTT.

The genes are TRBV9 and TRBJ1-2, with D perhaps TRBD1 (5 bases). V was pared by 3 bases and J by 1 base, with 13 bases between. The germline gives CDR1 SGDLS, CDR2 YYNGEE. The CDR3 is 15 residues long. The CDR3 reads CASSAYFGGNYGYTF. CDR3 DNA: TGTGCCAGCAGCGCCTATTTCGGGGGTAACTATGGCTACACCTTC.

Only one count was recorded for this clone. DNA for the CDR3: TGCGCCAGCAGTACAGGGGACCACAATCAGCCCCAGCATTTT. Translated: CASSTGDHNQPQHF. The chain couples TRBV5-1 to TRBJ1-5; TRBD1 matches at 7 bases. J was trimmed by 3 bases and V by 5 bases; bases with no gene match: 5. There are 14 residues in the CDR3. Germline V gene lookup returns CDR1 SGHRS and CDR2 YFSETQ.

The V and J genes are TRBV5-1 and TRBJ1-6; weak D call: TRBD1 (5 bases). Deletions cut 4 bases from V and 5 bases from J, with 13 bases between. CDR1 is SGHRS and CDR2 is YFSETQ in the germline V gene. The CDR3 is made up of 15 amino acids. The CDR3 DNA is TGCGCCAGCAGCCCGCAGGGAAGTGATAATTCACCCCTCCACTTT. It translates to CASSPQGSDNSPLHF.